What follows describes a single TCR beta chain. This specimen belongs to a study of blood T cell repertoires in COVID-19. Study summary: The United States, Italy and Spain were the sources of the acute and convalescent COVID-19 samples.

Sequencing used immunoSEQ multiplex PCR; TCRdb keeps in-frame clones, though not all of them. The sample carries around 100,000 clones, over 75% recorded once. V trimming: 0 bases; J trimming: 8 bases; junction bases outside the gene matches: 4. CDR3 length: 14 residues. Per the germline V gene, CDR1 is SGHDT and CDR2 is YYEEEE. Specimen: peripheral blood. The sequence was obtained from a human donor in a cohort sampled during active COVID-19. J is TRBJ1-2 and V is TRBV5-6; the match to TRBD1 covers 10 bases. The CDR3 nucleotides read TGTGCCAGCAGCTTGGGACAGGGGGCGATGGGCTACACCTTC. Protein sequence: CASSLGQGAMGYTF.